The rows below give T cell receptor beta chains drawn from one sample of a study of blood T cell repertoires in COVID-19. TCRdb's table, derived via immunoSEQ multiplex PCR, lists solely in-frame clones and lacks some. Counted here are approximately 98,000 clones, 65% to 85% occurring once; the ten biggest clones make up approximately 12%. Sequencing used peripheral blood. The receptor set was obtained from a woman aged 80 or over with acute or convalescent COVID-19. Each CDR3 is given with its conserved first and last residue. Fields, in order: CDR3 length, V gene, CDR3 protein.

17 | TRBV11-2 | CASSPPGTGRSGNTIYF
13 | TRBV5-4 | CASRSTGVYGYTF
15 | TRBV11-3 | CASSLDRAGYQPQHF
12 | TRBV2 | CASSIAGYEQFF
17 | TRBV5-6 | CASSGRLGGELTTEAFF
14 | TRBV10-1 | CASSESRVRPEAFF
12 | TRBV30 | CAWNLGANTIYF
15 | TRBV6-6 | CASSQRLAGGSEQFF
16 | TRBV4-1 | CASSQDQERDRGSYTF
17 | TRBV9 | CASSVGGTRTGDYGYTF
11 | TRBV30 | CAWSRDTEAFF